The TCR beta chain under discussion was sequenced for a study of yellow fever vaccine responses in identical twins. With regard to this clonotype: The antigen remains undetermined.

J lost 5 bases, V lost 6 bases, and 8 bases had no gene match. Germline loops: CDR1 MNHNS, CDR2 SASEGT. CDR3 length equals 14 residues. MiXCR, applied by TCRdb to the RT-PCR reads, yields one record per CDR3 protein. The sample carries 3,500 to 4,500 distinct CDR3 sequences, 70% to 90% recorded once. Findings of the study overall: Twins reportedly showed a vaccine T cell response that seemed partly convergent and partly personalized.

The specimen was T cells from blood (PBMCs), unsorted or a sorted subset (not recorded which), collected before or after yellow fever vaccination (not recorded which). The clonotype was recovered from a woman under 30 who received the yellow fever vaccine. The J gene is TRBJ2-7, the V gene TRBV6-1; 9 bases are shared with TRBD1. CDR3 sequence reads: CASRPGTGSHEQYF. CDR3 nucleotides: TGTGCCAGCAGGCCCGGGACAGGGTCCCACGAGCAGTACTTC.